This is a list of T cell receptor beta chains from one sample in a study of vaccination and CD4 T cells after COVID-19. One entry per CDR3 protein, called by TCRdb with MiXCR from the PCR reads. The top ten hold 22% of the sample, which has fewer than 8,500 distinct CDR3 sequences, over 65% seen once. The antigens for these receptors are not known. The specimen was CD4+ T cells from blood, cultured in vitro. These receptors were taken from a human donor who had recovered from COVID-19. CDR3s include the opening cysteine and the closing phenylalanine or tryptophan. The order of the fields is clone size, V gene, J gene, D gene, CDR3 protein, CDR3 DNA. D genes are given only for firm matches. Size is stated for part of the rows, as once, few or many counts, or as a class when the clone is expanded.

NA	TRBV20-1	TRBJ2-4	TRBD2	CSAWTSKNIQYF	TGCAGTGCTTGGACTAGCAAAAACATTCAGTACTTC
NA	TRBV7-2	TRBJ2-5	TRBD2	CASSLFGTNEETQYF	TGTGCCAGCAGCTTGTTCGGGACTAACGAAGAGACCCAGTACTTC
NA	TRBV20-1	TRBJ1-2	NA	CSARDPFSGTHGYTF	TGCAGTGCTAGAGATCCCTTCTCCGGGACACATGGCTACACCTTC
NA	TRBV5-6	TRBJ2-1	NA	CASSLGVPSEQFF	TGTGCCAGCAGCTTGGGAGTGCCGTCTGAGCAGTTCTTC
NA	TRBV6-2/TRBV6-3	TRBJ2-7	NA	CASSSPGDGNYEQYF	TGTGCCAGCAGTTCCCCGGGGGACGGAAATTACGAGCAGTACTTC
few	TRBV7-9	TRBJ2-5	TRBD2	CASSLGGTSGTQYF	TGTGCCAGCAGCTTAGGGGGGACTAGCGGGACCCAGTACTTC
few	TRBV6-4	TRBJ1-2	TRBD1	CASSDWNRGGGYTF	TGTGCCAGCAGTGACTGGAACAGGGGCGGTGGCTACACCTTC
NA	TRBV10-1	TRBJ1-5	NA	CASPGWPQHF	TGCGCCAGCCCAGGTTGGCCCCAGCATTTT
few	TRBV11-3	TRBJ2-5	NA	CASSLILTGTQYF	TGTGCCAGCAGCTTAATCCTCACAGGGACCCAGTACTTC
once	TRBV20-1	TRBJ1-2	NA	CSAFGAQDYGYTF	TGCAGTGCTTTTGGGGCTCAGGACTATGGCTACACCTTC
NA	TRBV5-1	TRBJ1-2	NA	CASRARDTTNYGYTF	TGCGCCAGCAGGGCCCGGGACACAACTAACTATGGCTACACCTTC
NA	TRBV20-1	TRBJ1-1	NA	CSARNPGAYTEAFF	TGCAGTGCTAGAAACCCCGGGGCTTACACTGAAGCTTTCTTT
NA	TRBV24-1	TRBJ2-5	TRBD2	CATSDLLGRGQETQYF	TGTGCCACCAGTGATTTGCTAGGGAGGGGCCAAGAGACCCAGTACTTC
NA	TRBV6-1	TRBJ1-3	TRBD1	CASSEEVGRGGYSGNTIYF	TGTGCCAGCAGTGAAGAAGTGGGCAGGGGGGGCTACTCTGGAAACACCATATATTTT
NA	TRBV15	TRBJ2-7	NA	CATSRDTGFEQYF	TGTGCCACCAGCAGAGATACAGGGTTCGAGCAGTACTTC
NA	TRBV6-5	TRBJ1-5	NA	CASSFRPGNSNQPQHF	TGTGCCAGCAGTTTCCGCCCCGGGAATAGCAATCAGCCCCAGCATTTT
NA	TRBV2	TRBJ1-1	TRBD1	CASTLRGTGNTEAFF	TGTGCCAGCACACTAAGGGGGACAGGGAACACTGAAGCTTTCTTT